This T cell receptor beta chain was recovered during a study of T cells in women clearing cervical HPV infection. In the study overall: Case blood was drawn when the lesion was first found; control blood after infection became undetectable.

Cervical HPV DNA detected by MY09/MY11 PCR, typed by dot-blot. This CDR3 region has 14 residues. Trimming stripped 7 bases from V and 2 bases from J, with 14 bases between. Germline CDR1 and CDR2: PRHDT and FYEKMQ (reference sequence). Clones were sequenced by immunoSEQ multiplex PCR, and TCRdb holds only the in-frame ones, with some missing. With around 39,000 clones in the sample, the ten largest clones hold 6% to 6.5%. Concerning this clone itself: The CDR3 end lies 3 residues beyond the end of the read and is filled in from the germline J gene.

Sequenced input: blood buffy coat. V gene TRBV13 combines with J gene TRBJ2-5, with a tentative D call TRBD1 (6 bases). This clonotype was obtained from a woman aged 18 to 75 with a cervical HPV16 infection that either progressed to CIN3+ or cleared (not recorded which). The CDR3 region is CASKRWGLQETQYF. Incomplete CDR3 DNA: TGTGCCAGCAAAAGATGGGGGCTACAAGAGACC.